This T cell receptor beta chain was retrieved from a study of blood T cell repertoires in COVID-19. Study information: Sources were T cells, B-cell-depleted T cells, or PBMCs; the material itself was cDNA or gDNA.

The CDR3 covers 13 residues. Trimming shortened V by 0 bases and J by 5 bases, and 8 bases separated the two germline ends. Germline V gives CDR1 SGDLS, CDR2 YYNGEE. This clone was seen a few times. This specimen includes other DNA sequences encoding the same CDR3. Assay: immunoSEQ multiplex PCR; the TCRdb copy retains only in-frame clones and omits some. Of 100,000 to 150,000 clones in the sample, about four fifths are singletons; the top ten hold 1.4%. This chain uses TRBV9 with TRBJ2-5, with D uncertain. The specimen sequenced was peripheral blood. The receptor's source is a man aged 55 to 70 with acute or convalescent COVID-19. The CDR3 DNA sequence: TGTGCCAGCAGCGTAGGGGCGTTGGAGACCCAGTACTTC. Protein product: CASSVGALETQYF.